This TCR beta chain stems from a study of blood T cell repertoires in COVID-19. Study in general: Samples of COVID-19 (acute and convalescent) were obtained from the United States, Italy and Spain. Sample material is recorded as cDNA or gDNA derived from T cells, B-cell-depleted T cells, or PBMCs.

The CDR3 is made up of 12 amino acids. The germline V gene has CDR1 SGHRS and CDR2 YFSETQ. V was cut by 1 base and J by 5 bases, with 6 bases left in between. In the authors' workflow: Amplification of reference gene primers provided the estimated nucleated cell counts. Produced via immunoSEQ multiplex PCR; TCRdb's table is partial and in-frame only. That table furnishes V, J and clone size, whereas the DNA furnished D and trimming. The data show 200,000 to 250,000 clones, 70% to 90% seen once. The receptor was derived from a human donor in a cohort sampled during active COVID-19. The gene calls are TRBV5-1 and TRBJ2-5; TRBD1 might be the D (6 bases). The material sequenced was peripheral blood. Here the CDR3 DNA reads TGCGCCAGCAGCTTGAGGGGGGAGACCCAGTACTTC. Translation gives CASSLRGETQYF.